Each of the 4 T cell receptor beta chains below was sequenced from the same sample in a study of blood T cell repertoires in COVID-19. The repertoire was sequenced with immunoSEQ multiplex PCR; TCRdb's copy has only in-frame clones and lacks some. The sample yields approximately 82,000 clones, about 82% seen once. Material: peripheral blood. These receptors all stem from a woman aged 70 to 79 with active or convalescent COVID-19.

The chain uses TRBV7-8 and TRBJ2-1; D ambiguous. The CDR3 spans 13 residues. Germline V gene data show CDR1 as SGHVS and CDR2 as FQNEAQ. Trimming took off 5 bases at V and 10 bases at J, with 15 bases between the two ends. The CDR3 sequence: CASSPEVRTEQFF. The DNA of the CDR3 is TGTGCCAGCAGCCCAGAGGTACGAACGGAGCAGTTCTTC.

This chain links TRBV4-2 with TRBJ2-3; 7 nucleotides line up with TRBD2. V was clipped by 2 bases and J by 2 bases; unmatched bases: 10. The germline gives CDR1 LGHNA, CDR2 YNFKEQ. This CDR3 has 17 residues. As DNA, the CDR3 is TGTGCCAGCAGCCAACCTTCCGGGACTACACCCACAGATACGCAGTATTTT. It yields the protein CASSQPSGTTPTDTQYF.

The chain recombines TRBV5-1 with TRBJ2-4, with TRBD1 matching 7 bases. With V trimmed by 4 bases and J by 5 bases, 9 bases remained unmatched. CDR1 and CDR2 from the germline V gene are SGHRS and YFSETQ. CDR3 size: 15 residues. The CDR3 bases are TGCGCCAGCAGCCTATGGACAGGTGGGGAAAACATTCAGTACTTC. This gives the protein CASSLWTGGENIQYF.

This clone appeared a single time. The chain couples TRBV4-2 to TRBJ1-4; 7 bases map to TRBD1. After removal of 6 bases from V and 10 bases from J, the junction contained 11 bases not matched to a gene. This CDR3 is built from 14 residues. Germline V gene sequence: CDR1 LGHNA, CDR2 YNFKEQ. CDR3 sequence (DNA): TGTGCCAGCAGTCGCCGGGACAGCGAGGGAAAACTGTTTTTT. This sequence encodes CASSRRDSEGKLFF.